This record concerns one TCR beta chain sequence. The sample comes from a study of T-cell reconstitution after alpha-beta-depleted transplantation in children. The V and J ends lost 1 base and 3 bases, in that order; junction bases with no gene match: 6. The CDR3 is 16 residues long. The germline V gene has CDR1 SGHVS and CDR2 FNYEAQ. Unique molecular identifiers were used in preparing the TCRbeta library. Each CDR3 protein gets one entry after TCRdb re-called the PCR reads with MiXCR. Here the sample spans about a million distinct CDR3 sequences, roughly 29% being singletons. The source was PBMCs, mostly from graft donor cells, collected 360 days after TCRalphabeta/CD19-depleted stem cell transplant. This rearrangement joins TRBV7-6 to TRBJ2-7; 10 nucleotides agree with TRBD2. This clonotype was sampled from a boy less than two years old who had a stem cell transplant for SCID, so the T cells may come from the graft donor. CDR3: CASSLGQLAGVYEQYF. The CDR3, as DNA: TGTGCCAGCAGCTTAGGCCAGCTAGCGGGGGTCTACGAGCAGTACTTC.